This T cell receptor beta chain was profiled in a study of T cell clonality in common variable immunodeficiency. Many counts were recorded for this clone. Its antigen is undetermined. The read terminates 3 residues before the CDR3 end, so the remaining end is supplied by the germline J gene. The study, taken as a whole, reports: Common variable immunodeficiency TCR beta sequences reportedly had fewer deletions and N-nucleotide insertions.

The V end lost 6 bases, the J end lost 8 bases, and 16 bases lay between the germline ends. The CDR3 loop spans 14 amino acids. CDR1 and CDR2 from the germline V gene are LNHDA and SQIVND (reference sequence). Most patients and controls had Caucasian heritage. Sequencing input was equivalent genomic DNA from CVID and controls. The data were produced by immunoSEQ multiplex PCR, yet TCRdb's version contains in-frame clones alone and is incomplete. Captured here are about 43,000 clones, none seen once; the top ten comprise roughly 2.1%. The chain combines TRBV19 with TRBJ2-2; D possibly corresponds to TRBD1 (6 bases). The receptor was derived from a person aged 18 to 70 in good health. Sequencing was performed on peripheral blood mononuclear cells. The CDR3 spells CASRGPKTGGELFF. The covered CDR3 bases are TGTGCCAGTAGGGGACCGAAAACAGGGGGGGAG.